This TCR beta chain emerged from a study of early T cells in non-severe SARS-CoV-2 infection. In germline, CDR1 is SGHNT, CDR2 YYREEE (reference sequence). CDR3 length: 16 residues. V shed 3 bases and J 7 bases; nucleotides not matched to a gene: 9. In the library, individual cDNA molecules carried attached unique molecular identifiers. TCRdb redid the calling of the 5' RACE reads with MiXCR, one entry per CDR3 protein. The sample includes about 73,000 distinct CDR3 sequences, roughly 13% of them seen just once. This clonotype was seen at least ten times. The gene calls are TRBV5-4 and TRBJ2-3, with TRBD2 matching over 12 bases. The sequencing input was whole blood. The sequence came from an adult who was a healthcare worker with PCR-confirmed SARS-CoV-2 infection or an uninfected control (not recorded which). CDR3 region: CASSSRLAGALNTQYF. The CDR3 DNA is TGTGCCAGCAGCTCTAGACTAGCGGGGGCCCTCAATACGCAGTATTTT.